The T cell receptor (beta chain) described here comes from a study of cytomegalovirus exposure and HLA in healthy donors. Overall study results and limits: Sequences of the TCR beta chain were said to predict the HLA-A and HLA-B alleles of most subjects accurately.

The PCR ran on 60 Vbeta and 13 Jbeta primers. Generated by immunoSEQ multiplex PCR, the TCRdb table keeps only in-frame clones and is missing some. The table includes 90,000 to 150,000 clones, 74% detected once. For this clone: The target antigen is unknown.

The V end was cut by 6 bases, the J end by 0 bases, with 13 bases between. CDR1 and CDR2 (germline): MNHEY, SVGAGI. This CDR3 is built from 15 residues. Nobody recorded the CMV serostatus of this donor. The TCR comes from a human donor in good health. Sequenced input: PBMCs. The chain couples TRBV6-5 to TRBJ2-3; D not certain. CDR3 DNA sequence: TGTGCCAGCAGGGTAGTATTTTCTAGCACAGATACGCAGTATTTT. It specifies CASRVVFSSTDTQYF.